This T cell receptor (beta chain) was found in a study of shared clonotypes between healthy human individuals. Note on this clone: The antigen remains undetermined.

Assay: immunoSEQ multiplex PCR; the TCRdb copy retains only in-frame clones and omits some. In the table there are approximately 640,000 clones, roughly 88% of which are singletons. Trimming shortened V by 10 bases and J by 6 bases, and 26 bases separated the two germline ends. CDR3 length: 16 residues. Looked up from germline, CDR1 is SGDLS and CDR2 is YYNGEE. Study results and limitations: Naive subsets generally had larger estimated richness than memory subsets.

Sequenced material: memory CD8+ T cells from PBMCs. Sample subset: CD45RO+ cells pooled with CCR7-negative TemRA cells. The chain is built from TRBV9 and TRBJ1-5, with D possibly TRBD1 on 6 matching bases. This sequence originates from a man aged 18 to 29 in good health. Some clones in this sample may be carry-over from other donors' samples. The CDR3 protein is CASLRGGQGSSQPQHF. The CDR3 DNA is TGTGCCTCCTTAAGGGGGGGGCAGGGCTCGAGTCAGCCCCAGCATTTT.